This TCR beta chain is from a study of blood T cells in healthy people across ages. Overall study results and limits: In long-lived donors, naive CD4+ cell counts and diversity exceeded those of aged donors. Older individuals had lower TCR beta diversity per million T cells (the decline was roughly linear).

Concerning this clonotype: Its antigen is undetermined.

Through a sample-barcoded 5' primer and a J-beta primer mix, a second PCR was run for roughly 7 to 11 cycles. TCRdb called the 5' RACE reads again in MiXCR, with one record for every CDR3 protein. Of roughly 2 million distinct CDR3 sequences listed, 40% to 55% are singletons. Healthy Russian Caucasian donors spanned ages roughly 6 to 90 years. Germline V gives CDR1 DFQATT, CDR2 SNEGSKA (reference sequence). The CDR3 has 11 residues. Trimming removed 4 bases from V and 8 bases from J, with 11 bases in between. The V gene is TRBV20-1, the J gene TRBJ1-2; unclear D gene. The source is a woman in her thirties or forties in good health. The sample consisted of blood. CDR3 in amino acids: CSATWWEGYTF. DNA of the CDR3: TGCAGTGCTACGTGGTGGGAGGGCTACACCTTC.